This TCR beta chain was recovered during a study of blood T cells in healthy people across ages. Study-level results: Both higher diversity and more naive CD4+ cells marked long-lived donors when set against aged donors.

Trimming shortened V by 0 bases and J by 7 bases, and 16 bases separated the two germline ends. This CDR3 spans 14 amino acids. Per the germline V gene, CDR1 is GTSNPN and CDR2 is SVGIG (reference sequence). Worth noting for this clonotype: Its antigen is as yet unknown.

PBMCs, at least 6.5 million per sample, were isolated. PCR was performed a second time for 7 to 11 cycles using a sample-barcoded 5' primer and a J-beta primer mix. Using its own MiXCR run on the 5' RACE reads, TCRdb lists one record per CDR3 protein. The sample yields approximately 1,000,000 distinct CDR3 sequences, over 35% seen once. Sequencing was carried out using blood. The chain recombines TRBV30 with TRBJ2-7; a weak D match, TRBD2 (5 bases). The sequence was obtained from a woman in her sixties or seventies in good health. CDR3 protein: CAWSVQRRLSEQYF. CDR3 DNA sequence: TGTGCCTGGAGTGTCCAGCGGAGACTGAGTGAGCAGTACTTC.